This T cell receptor beta chain emerged from a study of T cell responses to AZD1222 COVID-19 vaccine. Overall study results and limits: Once two AZD1222 doses were given, Spike-specific TCR breadth and depth went up. Females made up more of the donors, who were largely white British, and clonal diversity may have come out too low. Regions 160-218 and 743-854 dominated among vaccine-associated CD4 TCRs spanning spike.

Data came from immunoSEQ multiplex PCR; TCRdb stores just in-frame clones and leaves some out. The sample lists under 70,000 clones, 84% occurring once. This CDR3 has 14 residues. V gave up 5 bases and J gave up 0 bases, with 8 bases separating them. From germline, CDR1 is LGHNA and CDR2 YSLEER. The table lists this clone with a few counts. Its antigen is undetermined. The receptor's source is an adult in good health. The sequencing used peripheral blood, collected on day 0 of AZD1222 vaccination. V gene TRBV4-3 combines with J gene TRBJ1-3, with D hard to call. CDR3 bases: TGCGCCAGCAGCTTACAGAGCTCTGGAAACACCATATATTTT. Protein sequence: CASSLQSSGNTIYF.